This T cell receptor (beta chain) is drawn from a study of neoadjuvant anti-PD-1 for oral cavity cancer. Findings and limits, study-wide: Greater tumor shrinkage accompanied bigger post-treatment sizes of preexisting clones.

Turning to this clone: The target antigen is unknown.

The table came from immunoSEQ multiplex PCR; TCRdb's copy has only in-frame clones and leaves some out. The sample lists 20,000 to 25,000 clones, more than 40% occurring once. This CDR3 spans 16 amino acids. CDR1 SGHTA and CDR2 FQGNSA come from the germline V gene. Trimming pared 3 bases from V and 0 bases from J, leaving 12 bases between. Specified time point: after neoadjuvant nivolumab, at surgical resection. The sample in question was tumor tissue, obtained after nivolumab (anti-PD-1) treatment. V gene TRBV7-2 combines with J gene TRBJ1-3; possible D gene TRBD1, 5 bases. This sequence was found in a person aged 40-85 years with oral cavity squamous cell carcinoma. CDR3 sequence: CASSLRQLSSGNTIYF. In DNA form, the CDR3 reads TGTGCCAGCAGCTTGCGACAGCTTAGCTCTGGAAACACCATATATTTT.